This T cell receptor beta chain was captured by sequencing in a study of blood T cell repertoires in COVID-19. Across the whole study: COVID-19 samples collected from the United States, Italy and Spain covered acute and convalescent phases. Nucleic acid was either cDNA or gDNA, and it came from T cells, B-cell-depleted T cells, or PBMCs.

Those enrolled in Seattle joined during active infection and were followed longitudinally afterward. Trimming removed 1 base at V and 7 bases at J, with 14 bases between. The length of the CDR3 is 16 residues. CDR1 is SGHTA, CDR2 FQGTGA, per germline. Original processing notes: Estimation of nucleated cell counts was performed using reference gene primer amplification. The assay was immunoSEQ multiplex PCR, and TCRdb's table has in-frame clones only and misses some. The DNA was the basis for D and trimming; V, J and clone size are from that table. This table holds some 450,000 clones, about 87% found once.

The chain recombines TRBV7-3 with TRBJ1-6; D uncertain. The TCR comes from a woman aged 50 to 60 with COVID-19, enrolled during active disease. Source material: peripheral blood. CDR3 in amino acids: CASSLKDQEANSPLHF. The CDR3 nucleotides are TGTGCCAGCAGCTTAAAGGACCAGGAGGCCAATTCACCCCTCCACTTT.